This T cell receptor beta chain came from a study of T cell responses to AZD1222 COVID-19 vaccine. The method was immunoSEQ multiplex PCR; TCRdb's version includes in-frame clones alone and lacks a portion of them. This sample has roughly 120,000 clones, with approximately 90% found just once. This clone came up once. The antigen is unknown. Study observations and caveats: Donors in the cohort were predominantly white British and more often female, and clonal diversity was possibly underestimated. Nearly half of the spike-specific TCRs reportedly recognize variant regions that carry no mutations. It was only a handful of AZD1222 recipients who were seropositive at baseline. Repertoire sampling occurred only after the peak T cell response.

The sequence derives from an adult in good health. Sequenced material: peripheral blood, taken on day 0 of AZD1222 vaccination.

The CDR3 loop is CASSPPDKNNEQFF. CDR3 nucleotide sequence: TGTGCCAGCAGCCCCCCGGACAAGAACAATGAGCAGTTCTTC. V usage is TRBV9 and J usage is TRBJ2-1; D might be TRBD1 (5 bases). V lost 4 bases and J 5 bases, leaving 13 bases between the germline ends. This CDR3 is built from 14 residues. Germline values: CDR1 SGDLS, CDR2 YYNGEE. Looking up the rest from reference TRBV9 and TRBJ2-1 gives the full variable domain: DSGVTQTPKHLITATGQRVTLRCSPRSGDLSVYWYQQSLDQGLQFLIQYYNGEERAKGNILERFSAQQFPDLHSELNLSSLELGDSALYFCASSPPDKNNEQFFGPGTRLTVL.